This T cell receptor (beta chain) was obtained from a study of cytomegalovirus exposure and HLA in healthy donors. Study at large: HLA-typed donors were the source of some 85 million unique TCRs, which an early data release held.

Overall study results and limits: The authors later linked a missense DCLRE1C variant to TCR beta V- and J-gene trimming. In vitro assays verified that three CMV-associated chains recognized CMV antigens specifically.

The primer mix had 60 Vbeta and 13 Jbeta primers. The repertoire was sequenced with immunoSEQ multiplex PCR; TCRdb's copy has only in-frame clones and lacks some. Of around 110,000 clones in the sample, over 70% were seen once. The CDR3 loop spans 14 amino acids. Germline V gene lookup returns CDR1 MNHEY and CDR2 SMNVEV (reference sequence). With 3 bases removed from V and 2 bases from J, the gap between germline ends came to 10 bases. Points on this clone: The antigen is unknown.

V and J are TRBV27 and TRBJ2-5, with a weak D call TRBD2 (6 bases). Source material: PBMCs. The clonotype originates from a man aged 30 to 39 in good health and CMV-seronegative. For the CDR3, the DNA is TGTGCCAGCAGTTTTTGGGGGGATCAAGAGACCCAGTACTTC. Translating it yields CASSFWGDQETQYF.